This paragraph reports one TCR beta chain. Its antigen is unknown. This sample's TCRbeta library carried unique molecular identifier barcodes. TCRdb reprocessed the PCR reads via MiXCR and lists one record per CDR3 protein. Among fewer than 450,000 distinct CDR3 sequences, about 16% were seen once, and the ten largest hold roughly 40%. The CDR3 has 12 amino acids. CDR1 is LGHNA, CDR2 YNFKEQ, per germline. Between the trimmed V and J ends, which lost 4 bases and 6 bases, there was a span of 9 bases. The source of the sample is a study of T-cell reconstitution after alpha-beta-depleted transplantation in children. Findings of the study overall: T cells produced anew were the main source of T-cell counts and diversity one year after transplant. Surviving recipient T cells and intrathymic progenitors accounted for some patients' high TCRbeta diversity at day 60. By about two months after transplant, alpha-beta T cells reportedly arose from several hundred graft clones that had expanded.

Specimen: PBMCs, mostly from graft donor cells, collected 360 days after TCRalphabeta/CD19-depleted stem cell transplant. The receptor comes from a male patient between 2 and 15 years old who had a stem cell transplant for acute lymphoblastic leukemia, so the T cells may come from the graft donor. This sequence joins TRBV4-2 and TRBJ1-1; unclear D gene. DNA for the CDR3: TGTGCCAGCAGCCTCTATTCCCCTGAAGCTTTCTTT. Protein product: CASSLYSPEAFF.